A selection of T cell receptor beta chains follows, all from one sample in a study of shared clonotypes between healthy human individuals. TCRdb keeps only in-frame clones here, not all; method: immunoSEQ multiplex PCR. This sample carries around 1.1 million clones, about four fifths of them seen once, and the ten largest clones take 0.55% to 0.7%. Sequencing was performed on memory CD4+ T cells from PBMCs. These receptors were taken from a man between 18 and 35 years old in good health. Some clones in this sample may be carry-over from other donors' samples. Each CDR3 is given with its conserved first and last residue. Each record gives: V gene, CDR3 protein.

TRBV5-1	CASSLGTRDTQYF
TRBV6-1	CASSFLDTQYF
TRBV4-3	CASSQVGAKTEAFF
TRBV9	CASSTGLLLNTDTQYF
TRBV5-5	CASSLQGRFNYGYTF
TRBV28	CASSFRSENEQYF
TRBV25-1	CASSERLAADTQYF
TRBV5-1	CASSPDVTGGYETQYF
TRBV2	CASSRSGVNTEAFF
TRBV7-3	CASSPTGGGDTQYF
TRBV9	CASSPRPGGEKLFF
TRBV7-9	CASSQGLAGNNEQFF
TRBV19	CASTENEDQPQHF
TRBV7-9	CASSPDGGVQETQYF